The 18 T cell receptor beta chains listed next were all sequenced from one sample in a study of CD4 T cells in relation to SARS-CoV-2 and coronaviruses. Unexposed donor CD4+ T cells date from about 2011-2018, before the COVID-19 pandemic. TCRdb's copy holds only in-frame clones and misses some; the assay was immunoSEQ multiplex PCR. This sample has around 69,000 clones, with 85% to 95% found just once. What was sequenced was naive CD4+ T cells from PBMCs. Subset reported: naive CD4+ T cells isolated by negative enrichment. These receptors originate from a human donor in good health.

In DNA, the CDR3 is TGTGCCAGCAGTTTATCCGAGGTTTATGGCTACACCTTC. As protein: CASSLSEVYGYTF. The gene calls are TRBV28 and TRBJ1-2; D gene uncertain. V gave up 1 base and J gave up 5 bases, with 8 bases separating them. The CDR3 spans 13 residues. Per the germline V gene, CDR1 is MDHEN and CDR2 is SYDVKM.

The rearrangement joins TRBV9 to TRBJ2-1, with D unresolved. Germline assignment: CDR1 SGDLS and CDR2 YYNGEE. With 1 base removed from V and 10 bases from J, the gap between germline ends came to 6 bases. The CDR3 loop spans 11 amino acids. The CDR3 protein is CASSVSREQFF. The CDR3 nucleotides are TGTGCCAGCAGCGTAAGCCGAGAGCAGTTCTTC. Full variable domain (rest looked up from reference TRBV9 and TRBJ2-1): DSGVTQTPKHLITATGQRVTLRCSPRSGDLSVYWYQQSLDQGLQFLIQYYNGEERAKGNILERFSAQQFPDLHSELNLSSLELGDSALYFCASSVSREQFFGPGTRLTVL.

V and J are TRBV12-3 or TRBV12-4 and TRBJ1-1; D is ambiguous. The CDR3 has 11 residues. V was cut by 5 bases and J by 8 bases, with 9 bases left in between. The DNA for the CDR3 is TGTGCCAGCAGTGACCCAAGAGAAGCTTTCTTT. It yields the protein CASSDPREAFF.

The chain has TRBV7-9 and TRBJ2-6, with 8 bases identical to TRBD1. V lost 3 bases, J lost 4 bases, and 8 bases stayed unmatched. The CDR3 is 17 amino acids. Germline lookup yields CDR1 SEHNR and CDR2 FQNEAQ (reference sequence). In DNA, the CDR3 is TGTGCCAGCAGCTTCGGGACAGGCCTAGGAGGGGCCAACGTCCTGACTTTC. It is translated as CASSFGTGLGGANVLTF.

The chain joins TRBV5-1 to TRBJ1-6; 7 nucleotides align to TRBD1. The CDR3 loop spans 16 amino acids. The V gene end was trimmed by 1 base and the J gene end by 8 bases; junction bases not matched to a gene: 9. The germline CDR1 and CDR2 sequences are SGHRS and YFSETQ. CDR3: CASSLSPTGVDSPLHF. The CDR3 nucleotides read TGCGCCAGCAGCTTGTCACCTACAGGGGTTGATTCACCCCTCCACTTT.

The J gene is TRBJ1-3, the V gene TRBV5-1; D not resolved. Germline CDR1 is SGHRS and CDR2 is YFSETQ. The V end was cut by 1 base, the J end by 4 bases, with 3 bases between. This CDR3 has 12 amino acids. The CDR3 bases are TGCGCCAGCAGCTTGCCCGGAAACACCATATATTTT. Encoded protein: CASSLPGNTIYF.

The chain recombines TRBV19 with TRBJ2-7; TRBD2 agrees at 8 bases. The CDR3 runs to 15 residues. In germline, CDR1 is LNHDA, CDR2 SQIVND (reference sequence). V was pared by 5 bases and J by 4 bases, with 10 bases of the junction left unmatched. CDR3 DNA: TGTGCCAGTAGTGTCAGGACTAGCTCAATTTACGAGCAGTACTTC. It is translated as CASSVRTSSIYEQYF.

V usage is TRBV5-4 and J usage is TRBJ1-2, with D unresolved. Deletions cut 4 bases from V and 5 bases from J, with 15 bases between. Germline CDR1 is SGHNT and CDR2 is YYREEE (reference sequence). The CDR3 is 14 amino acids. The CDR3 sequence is CASSRDSLGYGYTF. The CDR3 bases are TGTGCCAGCAGCCGCGACTCTTTAGGGTATGGCTACACCTTC.

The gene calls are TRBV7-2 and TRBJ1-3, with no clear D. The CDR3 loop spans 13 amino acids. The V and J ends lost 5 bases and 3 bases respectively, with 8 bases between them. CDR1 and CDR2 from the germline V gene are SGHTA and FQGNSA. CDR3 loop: CASSTTHGNTIYF. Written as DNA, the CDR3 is TGTGCCAGCAGCACAACCCATGGAAACACCATATATTTT.

DNA of the CDR3: TGTGCCAGTAGTCTCCGACCGGGACTAACCTACGAGCAGTACTTC. Its translation: CASSLRPGLTYEQYF. The rearrangement joins TRBV19 to TRBJ2-7; 7 bases are shared with TRBD2. The V gene end was trimmed by 5 bases and the J gene end by 2 bases; junction bases not matched to a gene: 9. CDR3 length: 15 residues. The germline V gene encodes CDR1 LNHDA and CDR2 SQIVND (reference sequence).

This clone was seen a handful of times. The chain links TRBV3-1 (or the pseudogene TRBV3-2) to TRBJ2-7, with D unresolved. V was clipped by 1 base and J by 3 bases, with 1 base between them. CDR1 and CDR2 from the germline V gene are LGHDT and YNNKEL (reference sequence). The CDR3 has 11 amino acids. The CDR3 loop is CASSQVYEQYF. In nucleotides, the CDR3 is TGTGCCAGCAGCCAAGTCTACGAGCAGTACTTC.

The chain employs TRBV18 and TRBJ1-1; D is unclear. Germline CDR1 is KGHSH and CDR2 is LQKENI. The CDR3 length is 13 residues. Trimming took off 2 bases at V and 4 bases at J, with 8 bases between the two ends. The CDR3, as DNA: TGTGCCAGCTCACCAGCCCCAAGCACTGAAGCTTTCTTT. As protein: CASSPAPSTEAFF.

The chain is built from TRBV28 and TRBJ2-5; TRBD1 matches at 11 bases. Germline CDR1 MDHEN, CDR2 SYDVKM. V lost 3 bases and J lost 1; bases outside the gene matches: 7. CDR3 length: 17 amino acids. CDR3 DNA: TGTGCCAGCAGTTTTAACGCCGGGACAGGGGGCCAAGAGACCCAGTACTTC. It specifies CASSFNAGTGGQETQYF. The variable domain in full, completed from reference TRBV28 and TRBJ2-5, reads DVKVTQSSRYLVKRTGEKVFLECVQDMDHENMFWYRQDPGLGLRLIYFSYDVKMKEKGDIPEGYSVSREKKERFSLILESASTNQTSMYLCASSFNAGTGGQETQYFGPGTRLLVL.

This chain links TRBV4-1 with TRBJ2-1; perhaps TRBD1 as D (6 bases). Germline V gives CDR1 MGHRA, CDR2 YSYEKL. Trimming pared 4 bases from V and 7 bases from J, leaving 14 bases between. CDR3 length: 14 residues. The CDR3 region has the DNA TGCGCCAGCAGCCCACTGCGTCAGGGGAATGAGCAGTTCTTC. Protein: CASSPLRQGNEQFF.

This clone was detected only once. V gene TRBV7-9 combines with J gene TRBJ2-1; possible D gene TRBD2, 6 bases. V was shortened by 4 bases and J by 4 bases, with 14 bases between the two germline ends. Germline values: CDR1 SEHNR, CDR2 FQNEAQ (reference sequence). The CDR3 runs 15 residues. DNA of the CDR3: TGTGCCAGCAGCTCTACGGGACTGATTTACAATGAGCAGTTCTTC. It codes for CASSSTGLIYNEQFF.

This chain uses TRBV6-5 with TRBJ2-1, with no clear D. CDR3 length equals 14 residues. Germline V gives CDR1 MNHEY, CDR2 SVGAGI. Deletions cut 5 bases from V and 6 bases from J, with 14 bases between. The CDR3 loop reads CASSPSRLSNEQFF. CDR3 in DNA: TGTGCCAGCAGTCCGAGCCGATTATCCAATGAGCAGTTCTTC.

CDR3 DNA sequence: TGTGCCTGGAGAGAACCGGGGACTAGCGGGAACTACGAGCAGTACTTC. Translating gives CAWREPGTSGNYEQYF. This chain links TRBV30 with TRBJ2-7; 13 positions match TRBD2. Germline V gene data show CDR1 as GTSNPN and CDR2 as SVGIG (reference sequence). The length of the CDR3 is 16 residues. V lost 3 bases and J lost 3; bases outside the gene matches: 8.

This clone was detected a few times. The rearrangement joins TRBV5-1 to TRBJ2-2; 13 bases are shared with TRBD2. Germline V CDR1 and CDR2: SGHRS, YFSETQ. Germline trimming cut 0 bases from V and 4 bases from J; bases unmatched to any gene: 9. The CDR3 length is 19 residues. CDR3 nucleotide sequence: TGCGCCAGCAGCTTGGGCGGACTAGCGGGAGAGGGTAGCACCGGGGAGCTGTTTTTT. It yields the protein CASSLGGLAGEGSTGELFF.